These T cell receptor beta chains were read from a single sample in a study of blood T cell repertoires in COVID-19. Measured with immunoSEQ multiplex PCR; TCRdb has only the in-frame clones, and not every one. The sample holds some 90,000 clones; approximately 80% are singletons and the top ten take roughly 10%. The sequenced sample was peripheral blood. The receptors were gathered from a man aged 70-80 years with active or convalescent COVID-19. Each CDR3 is given with its conserved first and last residue. A D gene is named only where the DNA matches it firmly. For some rows the clone size is stated as once, few or many, or as a class when expanded; others skip it.

CDR3 DNA | CDR3 protein | V gene | clone size | J gene | D gene
TGTGCCAGCACCCATAGCGGGGGGAACCACAATGAGCAGTTCTTC | CASTHSGGNHNEQFF | TRBV6-5 | . | TRBJ2-1 | TRBD2
TGTGCCAGCAGCGCACTAGCGGGGGCCCAAGAGACCCAGTACTTC | CASSALAGAQETQYF | TRBV9 | . | TRBJ2-5 | TRBD2
TGCGCCAGCAGCTTGGGGGGAACAGGGACCGGGGAGCTGTTTTTT | CASSLGGTGTGELFF | TRBV5-1 | . | TRBJ2-2 | .
TGTGCCAGCAGTTTGAGTAGCAATCAGCCCCAGCATTTT | CASSLSSNQPQHF | TRBV12-3/TRBV12-4 | few | TRBJ1-5 | .
TGTGCCAGCAGCAGGGTGAACACTGAAGCTTTCTTT | CASSRVNTEAFF | TRBV25-1 | . | TRBJ1-1 | .
TGTGCCAGCAGCTTAGGACAAATCAATGGCTACACCTTC | CASSLGQINGYTF | TRBV7-9 | . | TRBJ1-2 | .
TGTGCCAGTAGTTCCCCAGGGCAGGGGGCATCAGATACGCAGTATTTT | CASSSPGQGASDTQYF | TRBV19 | . | TRBJ2-3 | TRBD1
TGCGCCAGCACTCCGGGAGGGCTGAACACCGGGGAGCTGTTTTTT | CASTPGGLNTGELFF | TRBV5-1 | . | TRBJ2-2 | TRBD2
TGTGCCAGCACCGCCCGGACAGAGAAGTACGAGCAGTACTTC | CASTARTEKYEQYF | TRBV27 | . | TRBJ2-7 | .
TGTGCCAGCAGTCGCCCTAGCGTCGGCACAGATACGCAGTATTTT | CASSRPSVGTDTQYF | TRBV7-9 | . | TRBJ2-3 | .
TGTGCCAGCAGCTACGGGAGACTCGCCTACGAGCAGTACTTC | CASSYGRLAYEQYF | TRBV7-2 | once | TRBJ2-7 | .
TGTGCCAGCTCCCCGGACAGGTATAACACTGAAGCTTTCTTT | CASSPDRYNTEAFF | TRBV18 | few | TRBJ1-1 | TRBD1
TGTGCCGGGTCAAATCCTGGGGCCCCTGGGGCCAACGTCCTGACTTTC | CAGSNPGAPGANVLTF | TRBV18 | . | TRBJ2-6 | .
TGTGCCAGCACCAGGGGGGATGGCTACACCTTC | CASTRGDGYTF | TRBV2 | . | TRBJ1-2 | TRBD1
TGTGCCAGTAGGGGACAGGGCAATCAGCCCCAGCATTTT | CASRGQGNQPQHF | TRBV19 | . | TRBJ1-5 | TRBD1
TGTGCCAGCAGCTTCGGAGGGCCTGAGGCTGAAGCTTTCTTT | CASSFGGPEAEAFF | TRBV27 | . | TRBJ1-1 | .